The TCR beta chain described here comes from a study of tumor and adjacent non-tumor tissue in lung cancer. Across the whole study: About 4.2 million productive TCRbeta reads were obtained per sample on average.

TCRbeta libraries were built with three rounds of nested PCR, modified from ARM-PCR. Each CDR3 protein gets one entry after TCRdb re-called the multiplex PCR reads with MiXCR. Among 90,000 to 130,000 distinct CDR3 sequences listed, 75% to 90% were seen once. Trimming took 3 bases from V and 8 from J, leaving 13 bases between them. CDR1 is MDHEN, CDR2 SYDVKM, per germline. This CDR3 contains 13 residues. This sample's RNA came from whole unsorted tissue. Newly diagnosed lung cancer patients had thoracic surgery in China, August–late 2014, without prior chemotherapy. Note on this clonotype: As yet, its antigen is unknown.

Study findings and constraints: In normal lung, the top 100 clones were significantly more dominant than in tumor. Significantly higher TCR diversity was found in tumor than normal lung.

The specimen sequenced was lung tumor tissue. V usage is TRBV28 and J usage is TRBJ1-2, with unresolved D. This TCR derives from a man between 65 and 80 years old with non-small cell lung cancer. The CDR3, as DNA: TGTGCCAGCAGTTTTGATAGGATACTAGGCTACACCTTC. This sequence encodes CASSFDRILGYTF.